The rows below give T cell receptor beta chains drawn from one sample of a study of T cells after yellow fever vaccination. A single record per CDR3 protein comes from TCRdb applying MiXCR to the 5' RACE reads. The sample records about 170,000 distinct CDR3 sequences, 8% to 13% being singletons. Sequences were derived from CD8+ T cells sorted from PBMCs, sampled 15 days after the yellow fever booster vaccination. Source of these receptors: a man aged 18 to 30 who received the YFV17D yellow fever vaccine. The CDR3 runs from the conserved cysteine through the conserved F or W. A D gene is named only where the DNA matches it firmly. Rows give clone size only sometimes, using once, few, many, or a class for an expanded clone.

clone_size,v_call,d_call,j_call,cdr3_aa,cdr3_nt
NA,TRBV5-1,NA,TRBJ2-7,CASSFNRATREQYF,TGCGCCAGCAGCTTCAACAGGGCGACACGGGAGCAGTACTTC
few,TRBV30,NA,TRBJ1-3,CAWSVLGNTIYF,TGTGCCTGGAGTGTACTTGGAAACACCATATATTTT
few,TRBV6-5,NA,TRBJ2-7,CASSRLAFGLNGVSVAAIYEQYF,TGTGCCAGCAGCCGCCTAGCCTTCGGACTCAACGGCGTCTCGGTAGCGGCAATTTACGAGCAGTACTTC
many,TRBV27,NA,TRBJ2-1,CASSLSRRYNEQFF,TGTGCCAGCAGTTTATCGAGGCGATACAATGAGCAGTTCTTC
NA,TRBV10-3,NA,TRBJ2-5,CAIGPRGETQYF,TGTGCCATCGGCCCACGGGGAGAGACCCAGTACTTC
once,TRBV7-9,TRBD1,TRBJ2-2,CASRPQDRPLGTGELFF,TGTGCCAGCAGACCTCAGGACAGGCCTCTGGGCACCGGGGAGCTGTTTTTT
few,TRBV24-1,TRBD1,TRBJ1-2,CATSDGQGYGYTF,TGTGCCACCAGTGACGGACAGGGCTATGGCTACACCTTC
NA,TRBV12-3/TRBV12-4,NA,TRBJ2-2,CASSLGRPRGELFF,TGTGCCAGCAGTTTAGGCAGGCCCCGTGGGGAGCTGTTTTTT
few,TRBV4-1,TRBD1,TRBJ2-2,CASIPRPGQANTGELFF,TGCGCCAGCATCCCACGACCGGGACAGGCGAACACCGGGGAGCTGTTTTTT
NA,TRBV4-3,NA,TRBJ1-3,CASSQVGRGILDTIYF,TGCGCCAGCAGCCAAGTCGGGAGAGGGATCTTGGACACCATATATTTT
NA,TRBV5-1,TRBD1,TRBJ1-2,CASSLDPGTGDYYGYTF,TGCGCCAGCAGCTTGGACCCCGGGACAGGGGATTACTATGGCTACACCTTC
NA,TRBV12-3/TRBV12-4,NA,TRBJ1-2,CATTGGGENGYTF,TGTGCCACCACGGGCGGGGGCGAGAATGGCTACACCTTC
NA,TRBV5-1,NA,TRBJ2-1,CASSQAPGSYNEQFF,TGCGCCAGCAGCCAGGCACCGGGGTCCTACAATGAGCAGTTCTTC
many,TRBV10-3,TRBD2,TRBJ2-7,CAISVPSGASYEQYF,TGTGCCATCAGTGTGCCTAGCGGGGCCTCCTACGAGCAGTACTTC
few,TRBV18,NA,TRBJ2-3,CASSGKTTDTQYF,TGTGCCAGCTCGGGTAAGACGACAGATACGCAGTATTTT
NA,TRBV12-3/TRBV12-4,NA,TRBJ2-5,CASSFLGVVETQYF,TGTGCCAGCAGTTTCTTAGGGGTTGTGGAGACCCAGTACTTC
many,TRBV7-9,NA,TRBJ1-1,CASRPGPAEAFF,TGTGCCAGCAGACCCGGGCCCGCCGAAGCTTTCTTT
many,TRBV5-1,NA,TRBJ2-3,CASSLSQSRTDTQYF,TGCGCCAGCAGCTTGTCTCAATCACGCACAGATACGCAGTATTTT
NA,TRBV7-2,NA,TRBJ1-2,CASSLEGFNYGYTF,TGTGCCAGCAGCTTAGAAGGGTTTAACTATGGCTACACCTTC
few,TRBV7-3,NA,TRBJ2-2,CASSHHRETNTGELFF,TGTGCCAGCAGCCACCACAGGGAAACGAACACCGGGGAGCTGTTTTTT
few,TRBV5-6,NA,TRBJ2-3,CASSEPTGEGTDTQYF,TGTGCCAGCAGCGAACCAACAGGGGAGGGGACAGATACGCAGTATTTT
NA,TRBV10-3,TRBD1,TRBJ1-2,CAIRQGQGYHGYTF,TGTGCCATCAGGCAGGGACAGGGCTACCATGGGTACACCTTC